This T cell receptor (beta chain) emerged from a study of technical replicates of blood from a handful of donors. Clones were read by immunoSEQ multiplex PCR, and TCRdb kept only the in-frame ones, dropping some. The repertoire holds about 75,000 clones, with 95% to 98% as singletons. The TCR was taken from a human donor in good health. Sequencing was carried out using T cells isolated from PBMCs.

CDR3 coding DNA: TGTGCCAGCAGCCAAGAAGGTGTTGGCGGGAACACTGAAGCTTTCTTT. It codes for CASSQEGVGGNTEAFF. This chain uses TRBV14 with TRBJ1-1, with D unresolved. Germline CDR1 and CDR2: SGHDN and FVKESK. V was cut by 0 bases and J by 1 base, with 12 bases left in between. CDR3 length: 16 residues. Variable domain in full (rest from reference TRBV14 and TRBJ1-1): EAGVTQFPSHSVIEKGQTVTLRCDPISGHDNLYWYRRVMGKEIKFLLHFVKESKQDESGMPNNRFLAERTGGTYSTLKVQPAELEDSGVYFCASSQEGVGGNTEAFFGQGTRLTVV.